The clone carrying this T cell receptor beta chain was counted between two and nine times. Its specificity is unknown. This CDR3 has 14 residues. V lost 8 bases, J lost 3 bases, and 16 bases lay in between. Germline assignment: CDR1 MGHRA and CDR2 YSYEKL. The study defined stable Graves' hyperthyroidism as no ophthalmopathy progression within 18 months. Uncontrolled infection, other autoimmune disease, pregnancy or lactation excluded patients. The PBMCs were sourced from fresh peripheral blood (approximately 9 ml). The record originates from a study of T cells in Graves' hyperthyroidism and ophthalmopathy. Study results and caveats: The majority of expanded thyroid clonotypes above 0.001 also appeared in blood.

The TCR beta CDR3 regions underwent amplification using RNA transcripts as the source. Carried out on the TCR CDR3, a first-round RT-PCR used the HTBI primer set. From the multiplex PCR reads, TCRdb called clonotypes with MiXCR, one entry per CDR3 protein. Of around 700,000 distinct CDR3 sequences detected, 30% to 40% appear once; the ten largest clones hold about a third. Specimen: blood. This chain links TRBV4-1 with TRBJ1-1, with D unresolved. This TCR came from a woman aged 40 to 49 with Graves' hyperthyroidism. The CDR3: CASSSKGSDTEAFF. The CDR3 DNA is TGCGCCAGCTCCTCGAAGGGATCGGACACTGAAGCTTTCTTT.